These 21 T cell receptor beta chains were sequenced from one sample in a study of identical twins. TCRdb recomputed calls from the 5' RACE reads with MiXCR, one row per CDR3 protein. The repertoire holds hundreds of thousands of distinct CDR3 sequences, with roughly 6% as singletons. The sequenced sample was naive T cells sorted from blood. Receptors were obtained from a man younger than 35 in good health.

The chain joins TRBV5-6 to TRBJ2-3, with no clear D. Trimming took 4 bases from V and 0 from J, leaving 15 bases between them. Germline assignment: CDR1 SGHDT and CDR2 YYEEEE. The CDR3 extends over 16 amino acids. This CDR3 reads CASSPDTSTSTDTQYF. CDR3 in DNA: TGTGCCAGCAGCCCCGACACATCCACTAGCACAGATACGCAGTATTTT.

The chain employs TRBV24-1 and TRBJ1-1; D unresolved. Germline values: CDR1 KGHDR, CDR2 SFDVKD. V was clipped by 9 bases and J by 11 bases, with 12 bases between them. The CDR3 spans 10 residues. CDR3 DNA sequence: TGTGCCACCCTCGCTTTCGAGGCTTTCTTT. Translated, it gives CATLAFEAFF.

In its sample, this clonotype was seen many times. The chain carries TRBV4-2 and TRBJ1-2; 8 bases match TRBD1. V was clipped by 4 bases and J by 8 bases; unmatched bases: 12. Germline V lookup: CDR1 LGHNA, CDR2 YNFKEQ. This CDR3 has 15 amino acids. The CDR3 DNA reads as TGTGCCAGCAGCCCCTATGGACAGGGTGGCTGGGGCTACACCTTC. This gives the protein CASSPYGQGGWGYTF.

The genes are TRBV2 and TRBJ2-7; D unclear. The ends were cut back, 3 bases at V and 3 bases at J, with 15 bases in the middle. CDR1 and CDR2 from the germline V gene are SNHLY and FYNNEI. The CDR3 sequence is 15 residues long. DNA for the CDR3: TGTGCCAGCAGTGAGACCCGAAATCGAAACTACGAGCAGTACGTC. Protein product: CASSETRNRNYEQYV.

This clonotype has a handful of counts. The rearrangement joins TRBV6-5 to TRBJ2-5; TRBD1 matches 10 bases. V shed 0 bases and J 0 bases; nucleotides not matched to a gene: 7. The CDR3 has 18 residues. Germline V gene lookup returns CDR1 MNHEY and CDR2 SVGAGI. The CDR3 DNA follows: TGTGCCAGCAGTTACTCGATACCAGGGACAGGGGACCAAGAGACCCAGTACTTC. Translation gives CASSYSIPGTGDQETQYF.

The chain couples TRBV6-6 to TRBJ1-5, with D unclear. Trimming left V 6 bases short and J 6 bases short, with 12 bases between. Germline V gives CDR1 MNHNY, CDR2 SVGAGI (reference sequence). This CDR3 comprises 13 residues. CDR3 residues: CASRTSVGQPQHF. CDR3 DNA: TGTGCCAGCAGGACCAGTGTAGGTCAGCCCCAGCATTTT.

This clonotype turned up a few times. The CDR3 DNA is TGTGCCAGCAGCCGGTCAGCACCTAGCGGACCGGCTTTTACCCATCCGGATACGCAGTATTTT. Its protein is CASSRSAPSGPAFTHPDTQYF. The chain couples TRBV11-2 to TRBJ2-3; TRBD2 agrees at 7 bases. This CDR3 has 21 amino acids. The V segment lost 5 bases and the J segment 6 bases; nucleotides outside the gene matches: 29. The germline V gene has CDR1 SGHAT and CDR2 FQNNGV.

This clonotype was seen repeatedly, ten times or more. The DNA for the CDR3 is TGTGCCAGCAGATCAACCGGGACAGGGAATCAGCCCCAGCATTTT. This gives the protein CASRSTGTGNQPQHF. The chain combines TRBV12-3 or TRBV12-4 with TRBJ1-5, with 9 bases lining up with TRBD1. With V trimmed by 6 bases and J by 4 bases, 7 bases remained unmatched. This CDR3 contains 15 residues.

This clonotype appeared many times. CDR3 protein: CATSGTYSTQETQYF. DNA of the CDR3: TGTGCCACCAGCGGAACCTACAGTACCCAAGAGACCCAGTACTTC. V is TRBV15 and J is TRBJ2-5; D call uncertain. The V and J ends lost 5 bases and 1 base respectively, with 14 bases between them. The CDR3 has 15 residues. Germline V gene sequence: CDR1 LNHNV, CDR2 YYDKDF (reference sequence). Combining the CDR3 with reference TRBV15 and TRBJ2-5 gives the whole variable domain DAMVIQNPRYQVTQFGKPVTLSCSQTLNHNVMYWYQQKSSQAPKLLFHYYDKDFNNEADTPDNFQSRRPNTSFCFLDIRSPGLGDTAMYLCATSGTYSTQETQYFGPGTRLLVL.

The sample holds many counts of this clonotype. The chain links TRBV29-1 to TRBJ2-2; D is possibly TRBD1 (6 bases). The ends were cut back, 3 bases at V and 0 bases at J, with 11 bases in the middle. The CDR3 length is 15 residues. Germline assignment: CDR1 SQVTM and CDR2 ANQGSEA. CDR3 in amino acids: CSVESAGANTGELFF. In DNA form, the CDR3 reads TGCAGCGTTGAGAGCGCAGGGGCGAACACCGGGGAGCTGTTTTTT.

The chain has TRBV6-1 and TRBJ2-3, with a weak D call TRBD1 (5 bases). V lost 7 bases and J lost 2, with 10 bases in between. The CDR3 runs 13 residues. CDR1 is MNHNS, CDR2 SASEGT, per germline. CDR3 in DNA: TGTGCCAGCAAAGACAGATTCACAGATACGCAGTATTTT. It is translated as CASKDRFTDTQYF.

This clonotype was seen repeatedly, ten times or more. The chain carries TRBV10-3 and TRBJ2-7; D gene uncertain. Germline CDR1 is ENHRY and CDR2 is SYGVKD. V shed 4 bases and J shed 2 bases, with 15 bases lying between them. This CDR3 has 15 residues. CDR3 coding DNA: TGTGCCATCAGTGGGGGTGCGAGCGAAACCTACGAGCAGTACTTC. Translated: CAISGGASETYEQYF.

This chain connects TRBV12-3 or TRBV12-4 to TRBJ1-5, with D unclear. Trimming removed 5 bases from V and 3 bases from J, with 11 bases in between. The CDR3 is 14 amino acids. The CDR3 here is CASSRDRTNQPQHF. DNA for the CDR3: TGTGCCAGCAGTCGAGACCGAACCAATCAGCCCCAGCATTTT.

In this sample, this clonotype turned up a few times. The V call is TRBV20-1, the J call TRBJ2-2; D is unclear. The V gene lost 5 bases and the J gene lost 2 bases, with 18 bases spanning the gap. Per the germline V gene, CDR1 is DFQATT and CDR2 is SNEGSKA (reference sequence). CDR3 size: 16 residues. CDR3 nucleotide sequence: TGCAGTGCTCGACGCCCGGACGGAACTAACACCGGGGAGCTGTTTTTT. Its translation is CSARRPDGTNTGELFF.

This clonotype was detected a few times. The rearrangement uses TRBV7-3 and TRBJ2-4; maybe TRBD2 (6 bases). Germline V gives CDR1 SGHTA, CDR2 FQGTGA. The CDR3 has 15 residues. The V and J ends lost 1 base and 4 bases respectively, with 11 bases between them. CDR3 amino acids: CASSLNAGPKNIQYF. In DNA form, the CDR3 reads TGTGCCAGCAGCTTAAATGCGGGGCCTAAAAACATTCAGTACTTC.

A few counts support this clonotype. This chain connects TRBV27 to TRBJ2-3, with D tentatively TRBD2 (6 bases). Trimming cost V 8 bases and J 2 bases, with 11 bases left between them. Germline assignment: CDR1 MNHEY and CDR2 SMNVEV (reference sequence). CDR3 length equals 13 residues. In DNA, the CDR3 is TGTGCCAGCCGGGACTTCGACACAGATACGCAGTATTTT. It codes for CASRDFDTDTQYF.

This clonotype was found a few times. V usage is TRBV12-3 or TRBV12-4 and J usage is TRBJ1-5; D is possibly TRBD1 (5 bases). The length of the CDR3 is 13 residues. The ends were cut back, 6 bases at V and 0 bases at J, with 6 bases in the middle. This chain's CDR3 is CASRDNSNQPQHF. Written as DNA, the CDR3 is TGTGCCAGCAGGGACAATAGCAATCAGCCCCAGCATTTT.

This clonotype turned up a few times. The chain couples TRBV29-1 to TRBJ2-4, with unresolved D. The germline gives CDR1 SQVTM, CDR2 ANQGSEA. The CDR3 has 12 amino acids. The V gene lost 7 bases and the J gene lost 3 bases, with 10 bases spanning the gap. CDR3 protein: CSGLDDKNIQYF. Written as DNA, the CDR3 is TGCAGCGGCTTAGATGACAAAAACATTCAGTACTTC.

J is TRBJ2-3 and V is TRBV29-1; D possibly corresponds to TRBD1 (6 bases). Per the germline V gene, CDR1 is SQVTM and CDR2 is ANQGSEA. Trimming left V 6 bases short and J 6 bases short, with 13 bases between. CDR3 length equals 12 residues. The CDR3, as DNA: TGCAGCGTAAATTGGGGGCGCGATACGCAGTATTTT. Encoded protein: CSVNWGRDTQYF.

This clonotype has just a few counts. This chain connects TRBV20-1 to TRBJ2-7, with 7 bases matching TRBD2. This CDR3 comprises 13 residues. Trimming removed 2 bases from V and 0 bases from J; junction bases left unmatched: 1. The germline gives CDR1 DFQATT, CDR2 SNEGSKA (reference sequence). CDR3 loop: CSARRGSSYEQYF. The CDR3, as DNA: TGCAGTGCTAGACGCGGGAGCTCCTACGAGCAGTACTTC.

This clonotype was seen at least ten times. The CDR3 bases are TGTGCCACCCGCAGGGGAGCCTCCTCAGATACGCAGTATTTT. Its protein is CATRRGASSDTQYF. The chain has TRBV24-1 and TRBJ2-3; D perhaps matches TRBD1 (6 bases). In germline, CDR1 is KGHDR, CDR2 SFDVKD. The CDR3 covers 14 residues. V was shortened by 9 bases and J by 4 bases, with 16 bases between the two germline ends.